This T cell receptor beta chain was captured by sequencing in a study of blood T cell repertoires in COVID-19. Study-level information: Specimens from acute and convalescent COVID-19 originated in the United States, Italy and Spain. From T cells, B-cell-depleted T cells, or PBMCs came the material, which was cDNA or gDNA.

The CDR3 consists of 16 residues. V was pared by 1 base and J by 0 bases, with 12 bases between. Germline loops: CDR1 LGHDT, CDR2 YNNKEL (reference sequence). In the source study's methods: Amplification from reference gene primers served as the basis for estimated nucleated cell counts. Clones were read by immunoSEQ multiplex PCR, and TCRdb kept only the in-frame ones, dropping some. V and J calls plus clone size are reproduced from that table; the DNA served to infer D and trimming. The sample contains around 100,000 clones, approximately 89% of which appear only once. The chain links TRBV3-1 (or the pseudogene TRBV3-2) to TRBJ1-2; D call uncertain. The specimen sequenced was peripheral blood. The receptor comes from a man aged 45-60 years with active COVID-19. CDR3 amino acids: CASSQGSLDANYGYTF. The CDR3 bases are TGTGCCAGCAGCCAAGGTTCTCTAGATGCTAACTATGGCTACACCTTC.